The TCR beta chain described here comes from a study of beta chain features in type 1 diabetes. General study findings and limits: Moderate but significant shortening of TCRB CDR3s was recorded in all four CD4+ subsets from Type 1 diabetes patients.

Points on this clone: What it recognizes is unknown.

Expressed TCRB transcripts were sequenced, since all the RNA that had been isolated was reverse transcribed. Repertoires were generated with immunoSEQ multiplex PCR, while TCRdb's copy carries only in-frame clones and drops some. This table has 600,000 to 750,000 clones, roughly 12% appearing once. Purity (above 98%) was reached by all sorted populations. Sequencing input: naive CD4+ T cells from blood. This TCR derives from a man between 25 and 39 years old with type 1 diabetes.

CDR3: CSVQTGAGTEAFF. DNA of the CDR3: TGCAGCGTCCAGACAGGGGCGGGCACTGAAGCTTTCTTT. J is TRBJ1-1 and V is TRBV29-1, with 8 bases aligning to TRBD1. Germline V gene data show CDR1 as SQVTM and CDR2 as ANQGSEA. The V segment lost 6 bases and the J segment 4 bases; nucleotides outside the gene matches: 7. This CDR3 has 13 amino acids. Drawing the rest from reference TRBV29-1 and TRBJ1-1, the complete variable domain is SAVISQKPSRDICQRGTSLTIQCQVDSQVTMMFWYRQQPGQSLTLIATANQGSEATYESGFVIDKFPISRPNLTFSTLTVSNMSPEDSSIYLCSVQTGAGTEAFFGQGTRLTVV.